These 25 T cell receptor beta chains were sequenced from one sample in a study of shared clonotypes between healthy human individuals. Assay used: immunoSEQ multiplex PCR; TCRdb lists only in-frame clones, some missing. Of about 1,500,000 clones in the sample, around 97% were seen once. Specimen: naive CD4+ T cells sorted from blood. Documented subset: CD45RA+ positively selected. Receptor source: a young man in good health.

This sequence joins TRBV30 and TRBJ1-1, with 7 bases fitting TRBD1. The CDR3 covers 14 residues. After removal of 5 bases from V and 0 bases from J, the junction contained 6 bases not matched to a gene. Germline V gene sequence: CDR1 GTSNPN, CDR2 SVGIG (reference sequence). CDR3 DNA sequence: TGTGCCTGGTACCACAGGGGCCTGAACACTGAAGCTTTCTTT. Translating it yields CAWYHRGLNTEAFF.

This rearrangement joins TRBV19 to TRBJ1-2, with 7 bases matching TRBD1. CDR3 length: 13 residues. Per germline, CDR1 LNHDA and CDR2 SQIVND (reference sequence). The V segment lost 5 bases and the J segment 4 bases; nucleotides outside the gene matches: 4. CDR3 protein: CASSPGTAYGYTF. The CDR3 nucleotides read TGTGCCAGTAGTCCCGGGACAGCCTATGGCTACACCTTC.

The rearrangement uses TRBV7-6 and TRBJ2-1; TRBD2 might be the D (6 bases). V lost 4 bases, J lost 4 bases, and 17 bases lay in between. Per germline, CDR1 SGHVS and CDR2 FNYEAQ. The CDR3 runs to 16 residues. The CDR3 region has the DNA TGTGCCAGCAGCTCCTTTCTATTAGGGACTTACAATGAGCAGTTCTTC. Amino acid sequence: CASSSFLLGTYNEQFF.

A note on this clone: The same CDR3 can be traced to other DNA sequences in this sample. The chain couples TRBV19 to TRBJ1-3; D gene ambiguous. CDR1 and CDR2 (germline): LNHDA, SQIVND (reference sequence). The ends were cut back, 6 bases at V and 4 bases at J, with 7 bases in the middle. The CDR3 loop spans 12 amino acids. Here the CDR3 reads CASSGSGNTIYF. As DNA, the CDR3 is TGTGCCAGTAGCGGGTCAGGAAACACCATATATTTT.

The J gene is TRBJ2-2, the V gene TRBV28, with D possibly being TRBD2 (5 bases). V dropped 1 base and J dropped 4 bases, with 16 bases sitting between them. The germline V gene encodes CDR1 MDHEN and CDR2 SYDVKM. This CDR3 has 17 amino acids. As DNA, the CDR3 is TGTGCCAGCAGTTTATCCGGAGGCCTGTGGGGCACCGGGGAGCTGTTTTTT. Translated: CASSLSGGLWGTGELFF.

The J gene is TRBJ2-2, the V gene TRBV7-2, with D uncertain. V was pared by 2 bases and J by 3 bases, with 13 bases between. The germline CDR1 and CDR2 sequences are SGHTA and FQGNSA. The CDR3 loop spans 16 amino acids. Here the CDR3 reads CASSLTPVSDTGELFF. DNA of the CDR3: TGTGCCAGCAGCTTAACACCCGTCAGCGACACCGGGGAGCTGTTTTTT.

This clone was recorded only once. The genes are TRBV7-9 and TRBJ1-1, with 9 bases fitting TRBD1. After removal of 4 bases from V and 1 base from J, the junction contained 4 bases not matched to a gene. Germline values: CDR1 SEHNR, CDR2 FQNEAQ (reference sequence). CDR3 length equals 15 residues. CDR3 nucleotides: TGTGCCAGCAGCTCCCTGGGACAGGGGAACACTGAAGCTTTCTTT. This sequence encodes CASSSLGQGNTEAFF.

The V and J genes are TRBV2 and TRBJ1-5; D is possibly TRBD1 (5 bases). Trimming pared 2 bases from V and 7 bases from J, leaving 12 bases between. The CDR3 loop spans 14 amino acids. The germline CDR1 and CDR2 sequences are SNHLY and FYNNEI. CDR3 DNA sequence: TGTGCCAGCAGTGAACAGGGCCCGAGACAGCCCCAGCATTTT. The encoded protein is CASSEQGPRQPQHF.

The CDR3 region has the DNA TGTGCCAGCAGCTTAGGGCCAGGGCCAGCTTTCTTT. Translated, it gives CASSLGPGPAFF. V and J are TRBV7-9 and TRBJ1-1; D perhaps matches TRBD1 (5 bases). The CDR3 sequence is 12 residues long. Looked up from germline, CDR1 is SEHNR and CDR2 is FQNEAQ (reference sequence). Trimming took 1 base from V and 10 from J, leaving 10 bases between them.

A word on this clone: Other DNA variants within this sample encode the same CDR3. V gene TRBV15 combines with J gene TRBJ1-5; no clear D gene. Germline V CDR1 and CDR2: LNHNV, YYDKDF (reference sequence). The CDR3 sequence is 13 residues long. Trimming took 5 bases from V and 0 from J, leaving 5 bases between them. The CDR3 DNA sequence: TGTGCCACCAGCCGGGGTAGCAATCAGCCCCAGCATTTT. Protein: CATSRGSNQPQHF.

The rearrangement uses TRBV5-5 and TRBJ2-7; TRBD2 matches 7 bases. Trimming took 0 bases from V and 1 from J; bases not matched to a gene: 4. CDR3 length: 15 amino acids. Germline CDR1 is SGHKS and CDR2 is YYEKEE (reference sequence). CDR3 bases: TGTGCCAGCAGCTTGGTAGGTAGCGGGTCCTACGAGCAGTACTTC. Its protein is CASSLVGSGSYEQYF.

J is TRBJ2-3 and V is TRBV7-8; 9 bases fit TRBD2. The CDR3 totals 16 residues. The germline CDR1 and CDR2 sequences are SGHVS and FQNEAQ. V dropped 5 bases and J dropped 2; count of bases not matched to a gene: 8. The CDR3 nucleotides read TGTGCCAGCAGCCCGAGACTAGCGGTCGTCACAGATACGCAGTATTTT. It yields the protein CASSPRLAVVTDTQYF.

The V gene is TRBV2, the J gene TRBJ1-1, with D tentatively TRBD1 (5 bases). Between the trimmed V and J ends, which lost 5 bases and 4 bases, there was a span of 11 bases. The CDR3 totals 13 residues. Looked up from germline, CDR1 is SNHLY and CDR2 is FYNNEI. CDR3 sequence reads: CASSPTGITEAFF. CDR3 coding DNA: TGTGCCAGCAGTCCTACAGGTATCACTGAAGCTTTCTTT.

The chain employs TRBV19 and TRBJ2-1; TRBD1 aligns across 7 bases. Germline V CDR1 and CDR2: LNHDA, SQIVND (reference sequence). The CDR3 spans 14 residues. V gave up 9 bases and J gave up 2 bases; unmatched junction bases: 7. The CDR3: CARSRQGTYNEQFF. In nucleotides, the CDR3 is TGTGCCAGATCGAGACAGGGCACCTACAATGAGCAGTTCTTC.

J is TRBJ2-7 and V is TRBV7-2; 12 positions match TRBD2. Per the germline V gene, CDR1 is SGHTA and CDR2 is FQGNSA. The CDR3 length is 17 residues. V trimming: 5 bases; J trimming: 2 bases; junction bases outside the gene matches: 10. Here the CDR3 DNA reads TGTGCCAGCAGCGCCGTCCCTAGCGGGAGGGTCCCCTACGAGCAGTACTTC. Amino acid sequence: CASSAVPSGRVPYEQYF.

This chain links TRBV9 with TRBJ2-2; D perhaps matches TRBD2 (5 bases). Germline V CDR1 and CDR2: SGDLS, YYNGEE. Trimming took 4 bases from V and 0 from J, leaving 13 bases between them. There are 16 residues in the CDR3. The CDR3 spells CASSPHGVANTGELFF. The DNA for the CDR3 is TGTGCCAGCAGCCCCCACGGGGTGGCGAACACCGGGGAGCTGTTTTTT.

V gene TRBV9 combines with J gene TRBJ2-3, with 11 bases fitting TRBD2. Germline V CDR1 and CDR2: SGDLS, YYNGEE. The CDR3 is 15 amino acids. V lost 0 bases, J lost 11 bases, and 8 bases stayed unmatched. The CDR3: CASSVAPPSGRMQYF. DNA of the CDR3: TGTGCCAGCAGCGTAGCCCCCCCTAGCGGGAGGATGCAGTATTTT.

This chain's CDR3 is CASSLGPGTAVEQYF. In DNA, the CDR3 is TGTGCCAGCAGCTTAGGGCCCGGGACCGCAGTCGAGCAGTACTTC. The chain joins TRBV7-9 to TRBJ2-7; D may correspond to TRBD1 or TRBD2 (5 bases each). The germline gives CDR1 SEHNR, CDR2 FQNEAQ (reference sequence). This CDR3 is 15 amino acids long. V lost 1 base to trimming and J lost 6 bases, with 16 bases between them.

V usage is TRBV28 and J usage is TRBJ1-2, with D tentatively TRBD1 (6 bases). There are 13 residues in the CDR3. In germline, CDR1 is MDHEN, CDR2 SYDVKM. Trimming stripped 9 bases from V and 2 bases from J, with 13 bases between. The CDR3 loop is CASSVGGNYGYTF. The CDR3 DNA follows: TGTGCCAGTAGTGTAGGGGGGAACTATGGCTACACCTTC.

This chain links TRBV13 with TRBJ1-5; D remains unclear. The germline V and J ends were trimmed by 0 bases and 2 bases, with 8 bases remaining between them. Germline V gene data show CDR1 as PRHDT and CDR2 as FYEKMQ (reference sequence). There are 15 residues in the CDR3. The CDR3 loop is CASSLGRKGNQPQHF. The CDR3 DNA reads as TGTGCCAGCAGCTTAGGCCGCAAGGGCAATCAGCCCCAGCATTTT.

V is TRBV6-4 and J is TRBJ2-1; D gene uncertain. The CDR3 covers 18 residues. Germline V CDR1 and CDR2: MRHNA, SNTAGT. Trimming cost V 0 bases and J 6 bases, with 21 bases left between them. This chain's CDR3 is CASSDSSAKMFSPNEQFF. CDR3 in DNA: TGTGCCAGCAGTGACTCCTCGGCTAAGATGTTTTCTCCCAATGAGCAGTTCTTC.

V usage is TRBV18 and J usage is TRBJ2-5; D gene unclear. This CDR3 is 14 amino acids long. The germline V and J ends were trimmed by 4 bases and 4 bases, with 13 bases remaining between them. Per the germline V gene, CDR1 is KGHSH and CDR2 is LQKENI. CDR3 nucleotides: TGTGCCAGCTCACGCGCCAGATCGTTAGAGACCCAGTACTTC. The encoded protein is CASSRARSLETQYF.

The genes are TRBV28 and TRBJ1-5; no firm D call. This CDR3 region has 16 residues. Germline V lookup: CDR1 MDHEN, CDR2 SYDVKM. The V and J ends lost 7 bases and 0 bases respectively, with 16 bases between them. CDR3 residues: CASTKTGLPSNQPQHF. CDR3 DNA sequence: TGTGCCAGCACCAAAACCGGCCTTCCTAGCAATCAGCCCCAGCATTTT.

This rearrangement joins TRBV5-1 to TRBJ1-3; D unresolved. The V and J ends lost 3 bases and 0 bases respectively, with 7 bases between them. Looked up from germline, CDR1 is SGHRS and CDR2 is YFSETQ. This CDR3 region has 14 residues. The CDR3 spells CASSSMDSGNTIYF. The CDR3 DNA sequence: TGCGCCAGCAGCTCCATGGACTCTGGAAACACCATATATTTT.

The V and J genes are TRBV6-1 and TRBJ2-7; D gene uncertain. CDR3 length equals 13 residues. The germline V gene encodes CDR1 MNHNS and CDR2 SASEGT. V was pared by 4 bases and J by 4 bases, with 11 bases between. CDR3 DNA sequence: TGTGCCAGCAGTGCGTGGACCCAGTACGAGCAGTACTTC. Translation gives CASSAWTQYEQYF.